This passage covers 21 T cell receptor beta chains from one sample sequenced in a study of T-cell memory formation after mild COVID-19. TCRdb re-derived calls from the 5' RACE reads in MiXCR, one entry per CDR3 protein. The sample yields roughly 450,000 distinct CDR3 sequences, over 15% seen once. The sequencing sample was made of PBMCs or a T cell subset sorted from them (not recorded which). Receptor source: a man aged 18 to 30 who had mild COVID-19 (a few samples of this study predate the infection). Cell type and time point are not known.

This rearrangement joins TRBV4-3 to TRBJ2-2; weak D call: TRBD1 (8 bases). The CDR3 covers 17 residues. The V gene's germline CDR1 is LGHNA and CDR2 YSLEER. With 6 bases removed from V and 6 bases from J, the gap between germline ends came to 23 bases. The CDR3 loop is CASSLDRVGGRSGELFF. The CDR3 DNA sequence: TGCGCCAGCAGTTTGGACAGGGTCGGGGGGAGATCCGGGGAGCTGTTTTTT.

The gene calls are TRBV24-1 and TRBJ2-1; TRBD2 agrees at 14 bases. Germline trimming cut 4 bases from V and 7 bases from J; bases unmatched to any gene: 8. Germline CDR1 is KGHDR and CDR2 is SFDVKD. The CDR3 loop spans 17 amino acids. The CDR3: CATSDQGLAGDRNEQFF. Written as DNA, the CDR3 is TGTGCCACCAGTGACCAGGGACTAGCGGGGGATAGGAATGAGCAGTTCTTC.

In its sample, this clonotype was seen a few times. The rearrangement joins TRBV24-1 to TRBJ2-5; 7 positions match TRBD2. V lost 3 bases to trimming and J lost 4 bases; unmatched junction nucleotides: 7. Per germline, CDR1 KGHDR and CDR2 SFDVKD. CDR3 size: 15 residues. CDR3 protein: CATSDPSGGGETQYF. The DNA of the CDR3 is TGTGCCACCAGTGATCCGTCGGGGGGAGGAGAGACCCAGTACTTC.

The chain employs TRBV6-2 or TRBV6-3 and TRBJ2-1, with 8 nucleotides matching TRBD2. Germline V gene sequence: CDR1 MNHEY, CDR2 SVGEGT. The trim removed 4 bases at V and 9 bases at J, leaving 8 bases unmatched. The CDR3 is made up of 14 amino acids. Here the CDR3 DNA reads TGTGCCAGCAGTTCCGGGACTAGTTTCTCTGAGCAGTTCTTC. Amino acids: CASSSGTSFSEQFF.

The chain is built from TRBV5-1 and TRBJ2-3; TRBD2 matches 10 bases. The CDR3 covers 15 residues. The V gene's germline CDR1 is SGHRS and CDR2 YFSETQ. J was trimmed by 4 bases and V by 4 bases; bases with no gene match: 6. CDR3 nucleotides: TGCGCCAGCAGCCGGGGAGCGGGGGGGCCAGATACGCAGTATTTT. As protein: CASSRGAGGPDTQYF.

The V and J genes are TRBV6-2 or TRBV6-3 and TRBJ1-1; D is uncertain. Between the trimmed V and J ends, which lost 6 bases and 1 base, there was a span of 12 bases. Germline V lookup: CDR1 MNHEY, CDR2 SVGEGT. The CDR3 length is 14 residues. Here the CDR3 DNA reads TGTGCCAGCAGACGGGCACCCTGGAACACTGAAGCTTTCTTT. It codes for CASRRAPWNTEAFF.

In this sample, this clonotype turned up a few times. V usage is TRBV6-1 and J usage is TRBJ2-3; D is perhaps TRBD2 (7 bases). Germline CDR1 MNHNS, CDR2 SASEGT. CDR3 length equals 14 residues. V lost 6 bases and J lost 4, with 14 bases in between. In DNA, the CDR3 is TGTGCCAGCAGGGGGGGGCTAGGAGCAGATACGCAGTATTTT. Its protein product is CASRGGLGADTQYF.

V is TRBV20-1 and J is TRBJ1-5; TRBD1 matches 8 bases. CDR1 DFQATT and CDR2 SNEGSKA come from the germline V gene (reference sequence). Trimming took 5 bases from V and 5 from J; bases not matched to a gene: 5. There are 13 residues in the CDR3. For the CDR3, the DNA is TGCAGTGCTCTCAGGGGGCGCGATCAGCCCCAGCATTTT. It specifies CSALRGRDQPQHF.

This clonotype was seen at least ten times. The chain employs TRBV6-4 and TRBJ2-1; D perhaps matches TRBD2 (5 bases). Deletions cut 4 bases from V and 7 bases from J, with 8 bases between. This CDR3 has 12 residues. The germline gives CDR1 MRHNA, CDR2 SNTAGT. This CDR3 reads CASSGTGNEQFF. CDR3 coding DNA: TGTGCCAGCAGTGGCACGGGGAATGAGCAGTTCTTC.

This clonotype came up a few times. Germline is not matched at one junction end, which may reflect a read error. The chain employs TRBV7-8 and TRBJ2-3; D is uncertain. This CDR3 has 14 amino acids. Germline CDR1 reads SGHVS; CDR2 reads FQNEAQ. The CDR3 here is CASSLGPSRDTQYF. CDR3 bases: TGTGCCAGCAGCTTAGGTCCGAGCAGAGATACGCAGTATTTT.

This clonotype has just a few counts. The chain links TRBV15 to TRBJ2-5; no clear D gene. Looked up from germline, CDR1 is LNHNV and CDR2 is YYDKDF (reference sequence). V lost 0 bases, J lost 2 bases, and 10 bases lay in between. The length of the CDR3 is 15 residues. The CDR3: CATSRDPVIQETQYF. The CDR3 region has the DNA TGTGCCACCAGCAGAGATCCGGTGATACAAGAGACCCAGTACTTC.

The V gene is TRBV30, the J gene TRBJ1-1; a possible D gene is TRBD1 (5 bases). From germline, CDR1 is GTSNPN and CDR2 SVGIG (reference sequence). Trimming left V 8 bases short and J 12 bases short, with 25 bases between. CDR3 length: 13 residues. The CDR3 DNA is TGTGCCGGTGACTCCGGGACGTGGGATATATCTTTCTTT. Translation gives CAGDSGTWDISFF.

The V and J genes are TRBV6-1 and TRBJ1-2; TRBD1 matches 12 bases. J gave up 4 bases and V 3 bases, and 9 bases lay outside the gene matches. Per the germline V gene, CDR1 is MNHNS and CDR2 is SASEGT. This CDR3 comprises 17 residues. The CDR3 region is CASSDIRGQGARYGYTF. Written as DNA, the CDR3 is TGTGCCAGCAGTGATATTAGGGGACAGGGGGCGCGCTATGGCTACACCTTC.

The rearrangement uses TRBV7-9 and TRBJ2-1; D is uncertain. V was shortened by 4 bases and J by 6 bases, with 7 bases between the two germline ends. CDR3 length equals 12 residues. Germline V gene data show CDR1 as SEHNR and CDR2 as FQNEAQ (reference sequence). DNA of the CDR3: TGTGCCAGCAGCTCGACGCTCAATGAGCAGTTCTTC. This encodes CASSSTLNEQFF.

This chain joins TRBV3-1 and TRBJ2-7; tentatively, D is TRBD2 (6 bases). The germline V gene has CDR1 LGHDT and CDR2 YNNKEL (reference sequence). Trimming removed 1 base from V and 6 bases from J, with 13 bases in between. The CDR3 runs to 14 residues. CDR3 in DNA: TGTGCCAGCAGCCAAGCCGGGGGTCAGGGCGAGCAGTACTTC. Protein: CASSQAGGQGEQYF.

This clonotype was recorded many times. V is TRBV5-1 and J is TRBJ2-5, with D possibly being TRBD1 or TRBD2 (7 bases each). V lost 4 bases and J 5 bases, leaving 18 bases between the germline ends. The CDR3 is 15 residues long. Germline CDR1 is SGHRS and CDR2 is YFSETQ. This CDR3 reads CASSPRWGGQETQYF. In DNA, the CDR3 is TGCGCCAGCAGCCCGCGATGGGGGGGACAGGAGACCCAGTACTTC.

This clonotype has more than one count but fewer than ten. An end of the junction differs from the germline gene, which may be a read error. The rearrangement uses TRBV28 and TRBJ2-1, with D maybe TRBD1 (6 bases). CDR1 is MDHEN and CDR2 is SYDVKM in the germline V gene. CDR3 length equals 12 residues. The CDR3 spells CASSSFSGTSIF. The DNA of the CDR3 is TGTGCCAGCAGTTCTTTCTCCGGGACATCTATCTTC. Complete variable domain (other parts from reference TRBV28 and TRBJ2-1): DVKVTQSSRYLVKRTGEKVFLECVQDMDHENMFWYRQDPGLGLRLIYFSYDVKMKEKGDIPEGYSVSREKKERFSLILESASTNQTSMYLCASSSFSGTSIFGPGTRLTVL.

The V gene is TRBV20-1, the J gene TRBJ1-6; 7 bases agree with TRBD1. The germline V gene has CDR1 DFQATT and CDR2 SNEGSKA (reference sequence). V lost 5 bases and J lost 7; bases outside the gene matches: 8. The CDR3 loop spans 14 amino acids. CDR3 loop: CSAADRVGNSPLHF. As DNA, the CDR3 is TGCAGTGCTGCTGACAGGGTCGGGAATTCACCCCTCCACTTT.

This chain connects TRBV4-3 to TRBJ2-7; tentative D call: TRBD1 (6 bases). Germline V gene lookup returns CDR1 LGHNA and CDR2 YSLEER. The V end lost 4 bases, the J end lost 3 bases, and 19 bases lay between the germline ends. This CDR3 is built from 16 residues. For the CDR3, the DNA is TGCGCCAGCAGCCCCGAAGACCAGGGGAGTGTCTACGAGCAGTACTTC. Its protein product is CASSPEDQGSVYEQYF.

The rearrangement links TRBV4-2 to TRBJ2-4; D gene uncertain. The CDR3 runs 17 residues. Germline CDR1 is LGHNA and CDR2 is YNFKEQ. Trimming left V 4 bases short and J 0 bases short, with 16 bases between. CDR3 coding DNA: TGTGCCAGCAGCCTCGCTGGCGGACCACAAGCCAAAAACATTCAGTACTTC. It encodes CASSLAGGPQAKNIQYF.

J is TRBJ2-7 and V is TRBV2, with D possibly being TRBD1 (5 bases). Trimming took off 2 bases at V and 3 bases at J, with 5 bases between the two ends. CDR3 length: 12 residues. Germline V CDR1 and CDR2: SNHLY, FYNNEI. CDR3 protein: CASSEQGYEQYV. CDR3 DNA sequence: TGTGCCAGCAGTGAACAGGGCTACGAGCAGTACGTC.